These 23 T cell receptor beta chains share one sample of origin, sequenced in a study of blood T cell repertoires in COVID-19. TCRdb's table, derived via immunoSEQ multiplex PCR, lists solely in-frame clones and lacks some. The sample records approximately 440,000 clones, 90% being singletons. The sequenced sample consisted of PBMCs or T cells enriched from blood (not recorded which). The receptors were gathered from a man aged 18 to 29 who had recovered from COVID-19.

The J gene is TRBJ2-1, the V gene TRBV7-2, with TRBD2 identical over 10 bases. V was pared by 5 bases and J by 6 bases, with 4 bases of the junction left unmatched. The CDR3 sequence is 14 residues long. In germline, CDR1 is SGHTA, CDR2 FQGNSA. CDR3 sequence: CASSLLAGSNEQFF. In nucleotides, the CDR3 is TGTGCCAGCAGCCTACTAGCGGGAAGCAATGAGCAGTTCTTC.

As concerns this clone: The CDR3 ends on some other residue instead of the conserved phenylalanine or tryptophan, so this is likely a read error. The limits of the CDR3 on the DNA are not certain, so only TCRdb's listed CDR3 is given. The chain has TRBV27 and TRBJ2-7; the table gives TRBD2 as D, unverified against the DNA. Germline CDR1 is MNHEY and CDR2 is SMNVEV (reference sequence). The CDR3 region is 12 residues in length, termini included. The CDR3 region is CASTPQTSGGLS.

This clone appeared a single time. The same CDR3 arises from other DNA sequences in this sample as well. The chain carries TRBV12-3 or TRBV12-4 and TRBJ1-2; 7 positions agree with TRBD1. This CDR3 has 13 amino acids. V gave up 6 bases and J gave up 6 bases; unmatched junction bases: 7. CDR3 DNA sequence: TGTGCCAGCAGAACTACAGGGGTAGATGGCTACACCTTC. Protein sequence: CASRTTGVDGYTF.

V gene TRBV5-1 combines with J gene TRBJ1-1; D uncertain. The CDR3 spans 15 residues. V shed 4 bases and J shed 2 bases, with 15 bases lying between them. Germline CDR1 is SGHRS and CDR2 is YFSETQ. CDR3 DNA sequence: TGCGCCAGCAGCCCGCGGGTAGAGACCAACACTGAAGCTTTCTTT. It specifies CASSPRVETNTEAFF.

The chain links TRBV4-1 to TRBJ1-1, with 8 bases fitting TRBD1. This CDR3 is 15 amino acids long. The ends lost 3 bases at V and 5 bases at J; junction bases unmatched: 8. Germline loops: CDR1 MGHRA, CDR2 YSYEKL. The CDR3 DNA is TGCGCCAGCAGCCACGGACAGGGACGTGAGACTGAAGCTTTCTTT. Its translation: CASSHGQGRETEAFF.

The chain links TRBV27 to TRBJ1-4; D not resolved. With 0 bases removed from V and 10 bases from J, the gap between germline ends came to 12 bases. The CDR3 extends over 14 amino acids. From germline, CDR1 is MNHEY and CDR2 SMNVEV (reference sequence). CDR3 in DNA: TGTGCCAGCAGTTTATCGGGCAGCGCGGGAAAACTGTTTTTT. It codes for CASSLSGSAGKLFF.

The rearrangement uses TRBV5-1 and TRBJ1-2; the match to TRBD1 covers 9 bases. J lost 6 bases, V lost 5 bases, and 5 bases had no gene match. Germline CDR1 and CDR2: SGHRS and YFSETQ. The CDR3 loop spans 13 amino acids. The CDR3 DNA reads TGCGCCAGCAGATCCACAGGGGGCAATGGCTACACCTTC. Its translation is CASRSTGGNGYTF.

CDR3 residues: CASSIPGMNTEAFF. In DNA, the CDR3 is TGTGCCAGTAGTATACCAGGGATGAACACTGAAGCTTTCTTT. This chain uses TRBV19 with TRBJ1-1, with a possible D match to TRBD1 (5 bases). The germline V gene has CDR1 LNHDA and CDR2 SQIVND (reference sequence). Deletions cut 2 bases from V and 0 bases from J, with 7 bases between. The CDR3 sequence is 14 residues long.

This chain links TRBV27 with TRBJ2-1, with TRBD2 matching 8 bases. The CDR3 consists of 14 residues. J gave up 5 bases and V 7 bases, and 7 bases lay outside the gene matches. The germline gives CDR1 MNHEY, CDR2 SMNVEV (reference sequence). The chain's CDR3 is CASTSGGRDNEQFF. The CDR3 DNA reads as TGTGCCAGCACATCGGGGGGGCGTGACAATGAGCAGTTCTTC.

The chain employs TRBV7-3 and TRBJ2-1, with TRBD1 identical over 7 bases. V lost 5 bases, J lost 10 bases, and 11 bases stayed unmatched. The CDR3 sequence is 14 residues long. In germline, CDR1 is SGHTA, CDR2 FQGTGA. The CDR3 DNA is TGTGCCAGCAGCGCGTCTGGGACAGCAGAAGAGCAGTTCTTC. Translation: CASSASGTAEEQFF.

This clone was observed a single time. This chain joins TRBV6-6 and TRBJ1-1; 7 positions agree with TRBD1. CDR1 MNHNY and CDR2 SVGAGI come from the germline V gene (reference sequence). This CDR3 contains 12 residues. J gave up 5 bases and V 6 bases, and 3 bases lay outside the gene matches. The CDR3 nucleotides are TGTGCCAGCAGGTCGACAGGGACTGAAGCTTTCTTT. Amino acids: CASRSTGTEAFF.

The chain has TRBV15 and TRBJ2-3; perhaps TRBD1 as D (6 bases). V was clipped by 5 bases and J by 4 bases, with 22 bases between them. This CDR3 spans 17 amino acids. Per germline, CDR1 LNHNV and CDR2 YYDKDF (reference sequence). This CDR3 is CATSARGGQGLSDTQYF. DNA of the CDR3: TGTGCCACCAGCGCCAGAGGCGGGCAGGGGTTATCAGATACGCAGTATTTT.

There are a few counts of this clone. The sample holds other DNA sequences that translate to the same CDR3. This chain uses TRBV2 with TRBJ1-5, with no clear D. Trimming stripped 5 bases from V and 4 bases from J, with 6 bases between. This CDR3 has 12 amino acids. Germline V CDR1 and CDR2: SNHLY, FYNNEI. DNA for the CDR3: TGTGCCAGCAGTAGCCTGAATCAGCCCCAGCATTTT. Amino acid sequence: CASSSLNQPQHF. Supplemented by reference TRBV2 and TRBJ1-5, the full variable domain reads EPEVTQTPSHQVTQMGQEVILRCVPISNHLYFYWYRQILGQKVEFLVSFYNNEISEKSEIFDDQFSVERPDGSNFTLKIRSTKLEDSAMYFCASSSLNQPQHFGDGTRLSIL.

CDR3 nucleotides: TGCAGTGCTAGTCCGCGGACAGGGGGACAAGAGACCCAGTACTTC. It specifies CSASPRTGGQETQYF. This chain joins TRBV20-1 and TRBJ2-5; 10 nucleotides align to TRBD1. The V gene end was trimmed by 3 bases and the J gene end by 2 bases; junction bases not matched to a gene: 6. This CDR3 contains 15 residues. Germline V gene sequence: CDR1 DFQATT, CDR2 SNEGSKA (reference sequence).

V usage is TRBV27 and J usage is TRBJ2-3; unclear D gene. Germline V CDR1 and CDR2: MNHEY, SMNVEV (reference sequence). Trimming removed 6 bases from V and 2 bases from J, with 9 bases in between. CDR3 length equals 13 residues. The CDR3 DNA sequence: TGTGCCAGCAGACCCACTAACACAGATACGCAGTATTTT. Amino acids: CASRPTNTDTQYF.

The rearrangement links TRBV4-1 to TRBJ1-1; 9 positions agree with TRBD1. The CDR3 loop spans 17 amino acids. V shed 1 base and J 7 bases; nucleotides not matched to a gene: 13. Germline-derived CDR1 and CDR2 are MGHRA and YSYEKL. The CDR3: CASSQGRGRDRGIEAFF. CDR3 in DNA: TGCGCCAGCAGCCAAGGAAGAGGCCGAGACAGGGGGATTGAAGCTTTCTTT.

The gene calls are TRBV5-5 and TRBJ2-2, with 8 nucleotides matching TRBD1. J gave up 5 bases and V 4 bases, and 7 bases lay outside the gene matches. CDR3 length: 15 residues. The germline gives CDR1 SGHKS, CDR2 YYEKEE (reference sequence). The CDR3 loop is CASSVGQGRTGELFF. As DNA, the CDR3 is TGTGCCAGCAGCGTTGGACAGGGAAGAACCGGGGAGCTGTTTTTT.

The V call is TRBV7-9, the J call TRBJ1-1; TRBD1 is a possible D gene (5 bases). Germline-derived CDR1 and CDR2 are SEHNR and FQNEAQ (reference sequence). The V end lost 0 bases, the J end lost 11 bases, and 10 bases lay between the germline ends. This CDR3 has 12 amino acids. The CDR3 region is CASSLAGGAAFF. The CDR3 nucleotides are TGTGCCAGCAGCTTAGCGGGCGGGGCGGCTTTCTTT.

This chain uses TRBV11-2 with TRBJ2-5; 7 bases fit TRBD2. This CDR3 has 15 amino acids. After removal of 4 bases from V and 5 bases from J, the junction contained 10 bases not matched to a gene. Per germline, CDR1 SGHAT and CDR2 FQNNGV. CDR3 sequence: CASSWGEAGGETQYF. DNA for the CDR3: TGTGCCAGCAGCTGGGGTGAGGCCGGGGGGGAGACCCAGTACTTC.

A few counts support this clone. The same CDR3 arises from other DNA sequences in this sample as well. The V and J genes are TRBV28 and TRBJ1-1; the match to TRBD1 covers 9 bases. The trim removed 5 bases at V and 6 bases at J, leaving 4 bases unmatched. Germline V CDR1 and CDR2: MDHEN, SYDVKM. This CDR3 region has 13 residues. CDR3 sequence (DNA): TGTGCCAGCAGTGGACAGGGGAGGGCTGAAGCTTTCTTT. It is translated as CASSGQGRAEAFF.

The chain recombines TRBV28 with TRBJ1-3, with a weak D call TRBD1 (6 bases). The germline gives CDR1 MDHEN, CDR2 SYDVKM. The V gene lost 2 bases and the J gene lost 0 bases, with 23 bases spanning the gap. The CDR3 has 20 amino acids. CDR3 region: CASSLPHRVRVLGSGNTIYF. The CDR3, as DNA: TGTGCCAGCAGTTTACCGCACAGGGTAAGGGTATTAGGCTCTGGAAACACCATATATTTT.

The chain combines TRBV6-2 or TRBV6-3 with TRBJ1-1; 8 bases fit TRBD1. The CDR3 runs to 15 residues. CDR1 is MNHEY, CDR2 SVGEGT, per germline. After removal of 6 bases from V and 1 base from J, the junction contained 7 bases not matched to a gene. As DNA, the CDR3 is TGTGCCAGCAGCCCGACAGGGGCAACGAACACTGAAGCTTTCTTT. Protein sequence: CASSPTGATNTEAFF.

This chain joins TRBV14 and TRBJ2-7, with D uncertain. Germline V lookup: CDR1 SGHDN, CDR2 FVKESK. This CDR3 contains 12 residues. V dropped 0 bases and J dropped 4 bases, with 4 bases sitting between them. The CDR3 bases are TGTGCCAGCAGCCAAGACCTTTACGAGCAGTACTTC. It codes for CASSQDLYEQYF.